This record covers a single T cell receptor (beta chain). The antigen remains unidentified. Sequencing was performed with immunoSEQ multiplex PCR; in TCRdb, only in-frame clones are kept and a portion is missing. Of 80,000 to 90,000 clones in the sample, over 85% were seen once. This sample was included in a study of Tregs in tolerant kidney transplant recipients. Notes on the study in general: Validation in larger populations is needed because few patients were studied. No direct test of biological reproducibility was done here. Expanding Tregs on activated donor B cells appeared to best identify donor-specific TCRbeta clones.

Unstimulated Tregs (CD4+CD25+CD127-) and CD4+CD25- non-Tregs were sorted from PBMCs. The germline CDR1 and CDR2 sequences are SNHLY and FYNNEI. The length of the CDR3 is 12 residues. V lost 7 bases, J lost 5 bases, and 12 bases lay in between. The chain links TRBV2 to TRBJ2-7; unclear D gene. Specimen: CD8+ T cells from blood. The receptor was isolated from a human donor in good health. The CDR3 DNA reads TGTGCCAGCATCCCGGCTCCCCACGAGCAGTACTTC. It specifies CASIPAPHEQYF. The full variable domain, rest sourced from reference TRBV2 and TRBJ2-7, is EPEVTQTPSHQVTQMGQEVILRCVPISNHLYFYWYRQILGQKVEFLVSFYNNEISEKSEIFDDQFSVERPDGSNFTLKIRSTKLEDSAMYFCASIPAPHEQYFGPGTRLTVT.